What follows is one T cell receptor (beta chain) and its context. Its target is not known. This record comes from a study of T cell clones after liver transplantation. Findings of the study overall: Low donor cell numbers restricted donor-reactive repertoire measurement in a couple of subjects.

Measured with immunoSEQ multiplex PCR; TCRdb has only the in-frame clones, and not every one. Of about 45,000 clones in the sample, around 83% are singletons; the top ten hold about 2.6%. Germline assignment: CDR1 SGHRS and CDR2 YFSETQ. This CDR3 has 14 residues. The junction had 4 bases not matched to a gene; V was cut back by 4 bases and J by 3 bases. The genes are TRBV5-1 and TRBJ1-1; the match to TRBD1 covers 9 bases. This material consisted of CD4+ T cells from blood, taken 24 months after liver transplant. The receptor was derived from a human patient who received a liver transplant. The T cells may partly be graft donor cells. CDR3 DNA sequence: TGCGCCAGCAGCGGGACAGGGCGCGACACTGAAGCTTTCTTT. Amino acids: CASSGTGRDTEAFF. Supplemented by reference TRBV5-1 and TRBJ1-1, the full variable domain reads KAGVTQTPRYLIKTRGQQVTLSCSPISGHRSVSWYQQTPGQGLQFLFEYFSETQRNKGNFPGRFSGRQFSNSRSEMNVSTLELGDSALYLCASSGTGRDTEAFFGQGTRLTVV.